One T cell receptor beta chain is described in this entry. V shed 5 bases, J shed 6 bases, and the junction held 12 bases outside the gene matches. Germline CDR1 reads SEHNR; CDR2 reads FQNEAQ (reference sequence). The CDR3 runs to 17 residues. This entry comes from a study of OX40 agonist ivuxolimab in advanced cancers. Study background: Ivuxolimab, an agonist antibody against OX40 (CD134), was given to patients. Earlier treatment with anti-PD-1, anti-PD-L1 or anti-CTLA-4 was permitted, and about 40% had received some.

Measured with immunoSEQ multiplex PCR; TCRdb has only the in-frame clones, and not every one. The table records tens of thousands of clones, approximately 86% of them present only once. The rearrangement joins TRBV7-9 to TRBJ1-4; 10 nucleotides agree with TRBD1. Sample: CD4+ or CD8+ T cells sorted from blood, taken in a trial of the OX40 agonist ivuxolimab. The TCR sequence derives from an adult with an advanced solid tumor such as melanoma, head and neck, liver or kidney cancer. The CDR3 region is CASSPPTGGASDEKLFF. DNA of the CDR3: TGTGCCAGCAGCCCACCGACAGGGGGCGCATCGGATGAAAAACTGTTTTTT.